The rows below give T cell receptor beta chains drawn from one sample of a study of cytomegalovirus exposure and HLA in healthy donors. Assay: immunoSEQ multiplex PCR; the TCRdb copy retains only in-frame clones and omits some. The table includes 130,000 to 150,000 clones, roughly 79% detected once. Sequencing was performed on PBMCs. All receptors derive from a woman aged 40 to 50 in good health and CMV-seropositive. Each CDR3 is given with its conserved first and last residue. A D gene is named only where the DNA matches it firmly. The listing skips clone size in some rows; elsewhere it reads once, few, many or a size class.

TRBV2	-	TRBD1	TRBJ2-3	CASSSGQGTDTQYF	TGTGCCAGCAGTTCGGGACAGGGGACAGATACGCAGTATTTT
TRBV9	-	TRBD2	TRBJ2-1	CASSGGLAWSYNEQFF	TGTGCCAGCAGCGGAGGACTAGCGTGGTCCTACAATGAGCAGTTCTTC
TRBV5-6	-	TRBD2	TRBJ2-3	CASSLQTSGGVDTQYF	TGTGCCAGCAGCTTGCAGACTAGCGGGGGGGTCGATACGCAGTATTTT
TRBV7-3	-	-	TRBJ2-3	CASSSSGDTQYF	TGTGCCAGCAGCTCTTCGGGGGATACGCAGTATTTT
TRBV10-3	-	TRBD2	TRBJ2-3	CAISETLGLAGGITDTQYF	TGTGCCATCAGTGAGACACTGGGACTAGCGGGGGGCATCACAGATACGCAGTATTTT
TRBV7-9	-	-	TRBJ1-4	CASSLPTVATNEKLFF	TGTGCCAGCAGCTTACCGACAGTCGCAACTAATGAAAAACTGTTTTTT
TRBV2	-	-	TRBJ2-7	CASSVQGSYEQYF	TGTGCCAGCAGTGTCCAGGGTTCCTACGAGCAGTACTTC
TRBV12-5	-	-	TRBJ2-1	CASGLVFLADSYNEQFF	TGTGCTAGTGGTTTGGTATTCCTGGCGGACTCCTACAATGAGCAGTTCTTC
TRBV2	-	-	TRBJ2-7	CASSGTGIHEQYF	TGTGCCAGCAGTGGCACAGGGATCCACGAGCAGTACTTC
TRBV5-1	-	TRBD2	TRBJ2-1	CASSLITSGGNEQFF	TGCGCCAGCAGCTTGATAACTAGCGGGGGGAATGAGCAGTTCTTC
TRBV10-3	-	-	TRBJ2-5	CAISATDRGETQYF	TGTGCCATCAGTGCCACAGATAGAGGGGAGACCCAGTACTTC
TRBV5-1	-	TRBD1	TRBJ1-1	CASSLAQGGSTEAFF	TGCGCCAGCAGCTTGGCACAGGGGGGGAGCACTGAAGCTTTCTTT
TRBV4-1	-	-	TRBJ2-2	CASSQDTGVRELFF	TGCGCCAGCAGCCAAGATACGGGTGTACGGGAGCTGTTTTTT
TRBV19	-	-	TRBJ1-1	CASSNGLGGITEAFF	TGTGCCAGTAGTAACGGGCTGGGGGGGATCACTGAAGCTTTCTTT
TRBV9	once	TRBD2	TRBJ2-1	CASSSTSFTNEQFF	TGTGCCAGCAGCTCGACTAGCTTCACGAATGAGCAGTTCTTC
TRBV2	-	TRBD1	TRBJ1-5	CASRGQGSNQPQHF	TGTGCCAGCAGAGGACAGGGTAGCAATCAGCCCCAGCATTTT
TRBV5-1	-	TRBD1	TRBJ2-5	CASSKDRGFETQYF	TGCGCCAGCAGCAAAGACAGGGGTTTCGAGACCCAGTACTTC
TRBV10-1	-	-	TRBJ2-3	CASSGGTDTQYF	TGCGCCAGCAGCGGGGGCACAGATACGCAGTATTTT